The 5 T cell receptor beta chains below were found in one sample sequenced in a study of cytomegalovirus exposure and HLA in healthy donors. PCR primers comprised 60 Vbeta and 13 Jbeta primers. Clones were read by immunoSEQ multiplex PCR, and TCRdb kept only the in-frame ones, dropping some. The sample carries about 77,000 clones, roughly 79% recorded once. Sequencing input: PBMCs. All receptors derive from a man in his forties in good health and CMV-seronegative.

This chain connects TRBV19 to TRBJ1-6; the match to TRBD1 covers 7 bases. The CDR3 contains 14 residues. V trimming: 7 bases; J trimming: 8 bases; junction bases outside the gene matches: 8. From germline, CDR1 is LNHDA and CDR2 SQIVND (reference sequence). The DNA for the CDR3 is TGTGCCAGTACCCGACAGGGTTCGGATTCACCCCTCCACTTT. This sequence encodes CASTRQGSDSPLHF.

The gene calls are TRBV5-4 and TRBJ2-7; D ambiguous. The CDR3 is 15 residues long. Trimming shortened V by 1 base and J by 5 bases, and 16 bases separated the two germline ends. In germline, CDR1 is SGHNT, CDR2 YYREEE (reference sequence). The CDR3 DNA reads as TGTGCCAGCAGCTTGCAGGTAATCCCCGTAGACGAGCAGTACTTC. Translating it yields CASSLQVIPVDEQYF.

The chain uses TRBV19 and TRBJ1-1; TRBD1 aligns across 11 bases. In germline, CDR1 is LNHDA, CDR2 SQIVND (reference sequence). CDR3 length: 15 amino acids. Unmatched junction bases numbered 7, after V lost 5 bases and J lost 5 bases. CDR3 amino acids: CASSGRDRGYTEAFF. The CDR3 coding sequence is TGTGCCAGTAGTGGCCGGGACAGGGGGTATACTGAAGCTTTCTTT.

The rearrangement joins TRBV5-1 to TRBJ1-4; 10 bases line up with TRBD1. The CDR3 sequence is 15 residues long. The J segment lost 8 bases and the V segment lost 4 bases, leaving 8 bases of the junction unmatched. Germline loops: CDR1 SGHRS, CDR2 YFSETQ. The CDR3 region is CASSPNGQGGEKLFF. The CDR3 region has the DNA TGCGCCAGCAGCCCTAATGGACAGGGGGGCGAAAAACTGTTTTTT.

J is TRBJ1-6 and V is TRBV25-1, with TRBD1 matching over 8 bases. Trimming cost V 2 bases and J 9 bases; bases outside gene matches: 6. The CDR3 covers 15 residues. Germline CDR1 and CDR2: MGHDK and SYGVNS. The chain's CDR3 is CASSERTGRSSPLHF. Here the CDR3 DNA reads TGTGCCAGCAGTGAAAGGACAGGGCGGAGTTCACCCCTCCACTTT.